These T cell receptor beta chains were read from a single sample in a study of T cell responses to AZD1222 COVID-19 vaccine. The method was immunoSEQ multiplex PCR; TCRdb's version includes in-frame clones alone and lacks a portion of them. Altogether 150,000 or so clones are present, 85% to 95% being singletons, with the ten largest covering 2.3%. The starting material was peripheral blood, obtained on day 0 of AZD1222 vaccination. Receptors originate from an adult in good health. Both conserved end residues are part of each CDR3. D genes are given only for firm matches.

TRBV18	.	TRBJ1-1	CASSQLWGNTEAFF	TGTGCCAGCTCCCAACTCTGGGGGAACACTGAAGCTTTCTTT
TRBV19	.	TRBJ2-1	CASSVYNEQFF	TGTGCCAGTAGTGTATACAATGAGCAGTTCTTC
TRBV9	TRBD1	TRBJ2-7	CASSGPGTGNSNYEQYF	TGTGCCAGCAGCGGACCCGGGACAGGTAACTCAAACTACGAGCAGTACTTC
TRBV12-3/TRBV12-4	.	TRBJ1-1	CASSSSRNTEAFF	TGTGCCAGCAGTTCCAGCCGCAACACTGAAGCTTTCTTT
TRBV6-6	TRBD1	TRBJ1-2	CASRRPTGDTNYGYTF	TGTGCCAGCAGGCGCCCTACAGGGGATACTAACTATGGCTACACCTTC
TRBV6-5	.	TRBJ1-1	CASSSWDTQNTEAFF	TGTGCCAGCAGCTCTTGGGACACCCAGAACACTGAAGCTTTCTTT
TRBV2	.	TRBJ1-2	CASSLDNYGYTF	TGTGCCAGCAGTTTGGACAACTATGGCTACACCTTC
TRBV6-5	TRBD2	TRBJ2-1	CASSLTSGGGYNEQFF	TGTGCCAGCAGTTTGACTAGCGGGGGGGGATACAATGAGCAGTTCTTC
TRBV5-5	TRBD2	TRBJ2-2	CASSASGRAGELFF	TGTGCCAGCAGCGCTAGCGGGAGGGCCGGGGAGCTGTTTTTT
TRBV2	.	TRBJ1-5	CASSEGRQGFNQPQHF	TGTGCCAGCAGTGAAGGACGTCAGGGATTCAATCAGCCCCAGCATTTT
TRBV7-2	TRBD1	TRBJ2-7	CASSYQGQNYEQYF	TGTGCCAGCAGCTACCAGGGACAGAATTACGAGCAGTACTTC
TRBV7-2	.	TRBJ2-1	CASSLGRQPNEQFF	TGTGCCAGCAGCTTAGGGAGACAGCCCAATGAGCAGTTCTTC
TRBV2	TRBD2	TRBJ2-1	CASSESLAEPYPYNEQFF	TGTGCCAGCAGTGAATCCCTAGCGGAACCCTACCCCTACAATGAGCAGTTCTTC
TRBV2	TRBD1	TRBJ1-1	CASRKQGEYTEAFF	TGTGCCAGCAGAAAGCAGGGGGAGTACACTGAAGCTTTCTTT
TRBV3-1/TRBV3-2	.	TRBJ2-3	CASSLRRGSGTDTQYF	TGTGCCAGCAGCCTTCGGAGGGGATCAGGCACAGATACGCAGTATTTT